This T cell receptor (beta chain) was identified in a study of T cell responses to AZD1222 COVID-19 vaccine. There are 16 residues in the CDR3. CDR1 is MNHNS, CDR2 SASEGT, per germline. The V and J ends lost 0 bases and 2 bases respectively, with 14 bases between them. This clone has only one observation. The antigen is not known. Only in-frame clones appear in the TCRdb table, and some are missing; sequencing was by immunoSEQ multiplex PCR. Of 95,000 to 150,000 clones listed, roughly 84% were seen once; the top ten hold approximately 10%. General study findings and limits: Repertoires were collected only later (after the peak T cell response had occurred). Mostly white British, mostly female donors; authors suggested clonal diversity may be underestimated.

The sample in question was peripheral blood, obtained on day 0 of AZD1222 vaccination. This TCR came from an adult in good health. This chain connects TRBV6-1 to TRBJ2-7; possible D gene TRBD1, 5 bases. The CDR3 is CASSEAPQVGAYEQYF. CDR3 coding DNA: TGTGCCAGCAGTGAAGCCCCCCAGGTAGGGGCCTACGAGCAGTACTTC.